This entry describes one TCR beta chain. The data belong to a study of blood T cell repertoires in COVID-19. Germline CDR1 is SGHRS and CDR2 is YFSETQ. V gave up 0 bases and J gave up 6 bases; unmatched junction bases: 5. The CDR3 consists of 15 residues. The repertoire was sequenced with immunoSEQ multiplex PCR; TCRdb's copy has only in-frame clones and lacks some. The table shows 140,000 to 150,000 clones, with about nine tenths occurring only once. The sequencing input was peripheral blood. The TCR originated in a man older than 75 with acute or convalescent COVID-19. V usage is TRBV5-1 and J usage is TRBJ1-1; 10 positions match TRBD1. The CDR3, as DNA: TGCGCCAGCAGCTTGGCCGGGACAGGGGATGCTGAAGCTTTCTTT. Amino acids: CASSLAGTGDAEAFF.